This T cell receptor (beta chain) was recovered during a study of Graves' ophthalmopathy and Graves' hyperthyroidism. This clonotype came up many times. RNA served as the template for amplifying TCR beta CDR3 regions. RT-PCR was first run with HTBI primers, then multiplex PCR in a second round. MiXCR was run by TCRdb on the multiplex PCR reads, yielding one entry per CDR3 protein. This repertoire shows 150,000 or so distinct CDR3 sequences, 35% to 50% found once; its top ten account for roughly 8.9%. V lost 2 bases, J lost 0 bases, and 4 bases stayed unmatched. Per germline, CDR1 MDHEN and CDR2 SYDVKM. The CDR3 is 16 residues long.

Material for sequencing was peripheral blood. The clonotype was recovered from a man in his thirties or forties with Graves' ophthalmopathy. V and J are TRBV28 and TRBJ1-5; 7 bases line up with TRBD1. CDR3: CASSLATGHSNQPQHF. CDR3 in DNA: TGTGCCAGCAGTTTAGCGACAGGGCATAGCAATCAGCCCCAGCATTTT.